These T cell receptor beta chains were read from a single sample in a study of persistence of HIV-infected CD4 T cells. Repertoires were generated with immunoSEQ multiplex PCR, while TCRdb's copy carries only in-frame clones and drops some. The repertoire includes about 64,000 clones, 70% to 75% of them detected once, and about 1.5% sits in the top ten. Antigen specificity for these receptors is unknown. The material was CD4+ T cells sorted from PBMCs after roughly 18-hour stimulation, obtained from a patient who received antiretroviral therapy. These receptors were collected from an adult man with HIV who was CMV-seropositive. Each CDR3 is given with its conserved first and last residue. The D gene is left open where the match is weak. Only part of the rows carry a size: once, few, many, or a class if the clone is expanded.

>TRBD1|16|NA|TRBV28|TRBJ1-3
CASSILQGGSGNTIYF
TGTGCCAGCAGTATCCTACAGGGGGGTTCTGGAAACACCATATATTTT
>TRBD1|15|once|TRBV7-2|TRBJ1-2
CASSLVAGGGSGYTF
TGTGCCAGCAGCTTAGTGGCAGGGGGTGGTAGTGGCTACACCTTC
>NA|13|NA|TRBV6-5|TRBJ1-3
CASSRTTGNTIYF
TGTGCCAGCAGTAGGACAACTGGAAACACCATATATTTT
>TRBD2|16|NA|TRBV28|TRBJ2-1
CASSPWGGLANDEQFF
TGTGCCAGCAGTCCCTGGGGGGGACTAGCAAACGATGAGCAGTTCTTC
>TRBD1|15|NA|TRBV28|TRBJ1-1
CASSQATGGKVKAFF
TGTGCCAGCAGTCAAGCCACAGGGGGGAAGGTCAAAGCTTTCTTT
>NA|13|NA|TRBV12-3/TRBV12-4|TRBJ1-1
CASSPRINTEAFF
TGTGCCAGCAGTCCCCGAATTAACACTGAAGCTTTCTTT
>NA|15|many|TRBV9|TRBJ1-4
CASSVAPDPNEKLFF
TGTGCCAGCAGCGTAGCCCCTGACCCCAATGAAAAACTGTTTTTT
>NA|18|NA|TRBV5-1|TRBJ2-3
CASSFKGRPGQSTDTQYF
TGCGCCAGCAGCTTCAAGGGTCGGCCGGGGCAGAGCACAGATACGCAGTATTTT
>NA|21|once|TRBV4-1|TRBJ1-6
CASSQDGTISLTSSYNSPLHF
TGCGCCAGCAGCCAAGATGGTACTATTAGCCTAACTAGCTCCTATAATTCACCCCTCCACTTT
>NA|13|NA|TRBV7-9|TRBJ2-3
CASSPLGTDTQYF
TGTGCCAGCAGCCCCCTCGGAACAGATACGCAGTATTTT
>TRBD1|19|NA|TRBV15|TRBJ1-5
CATSRDPLRGTRSNQPQHF
TGTGCCACCAGCAGAGATCCACTCAGGGGGACAAGAAGCAATCAGCCCCAGCATTTT
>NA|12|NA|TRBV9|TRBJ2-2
CASSVLNGELFF
TGTGCCAGCAGCGTCTTAAACGGGGAGCTGTTTTTT
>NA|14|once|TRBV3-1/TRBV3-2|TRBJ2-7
CASSPGAASSEQYF
TGTGCCAGCAGCCCGGGGGCCGCCTCAAGCGAGCAGTACTTC
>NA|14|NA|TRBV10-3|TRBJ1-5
CAISKDSTREPQHF
TGTGCCATCAGTAAGGACTCAACGAGGGAGCCCCAGCATTTT
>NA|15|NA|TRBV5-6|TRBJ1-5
CASSLGLYGNQPQHF
TGTGCCAGCAGCTTGGGCCTGTACGGCAATCAGCCCCAGCATTTT
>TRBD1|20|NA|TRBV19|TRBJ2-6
CASSPPRRTGMLSGANVLTF
TGTGCCAGTAGTCCGCCCCGACGGACAGGGATGCTCTCTGGGGCCAACGTCCTGACTTTC